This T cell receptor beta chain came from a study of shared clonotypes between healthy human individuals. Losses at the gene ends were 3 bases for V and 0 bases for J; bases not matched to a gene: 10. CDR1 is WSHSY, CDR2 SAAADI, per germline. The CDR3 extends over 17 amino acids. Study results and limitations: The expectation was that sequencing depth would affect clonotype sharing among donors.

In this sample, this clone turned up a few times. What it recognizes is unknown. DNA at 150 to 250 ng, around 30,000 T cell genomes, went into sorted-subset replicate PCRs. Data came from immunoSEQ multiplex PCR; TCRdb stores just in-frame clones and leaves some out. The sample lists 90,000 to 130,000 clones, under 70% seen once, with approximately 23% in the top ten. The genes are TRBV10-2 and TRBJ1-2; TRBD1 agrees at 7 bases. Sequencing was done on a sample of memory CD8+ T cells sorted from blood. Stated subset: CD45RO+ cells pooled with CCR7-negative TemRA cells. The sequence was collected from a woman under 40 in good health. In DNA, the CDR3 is TGCGCCAGCAGTGACCGGTGGGGACAGCAATCTAACTATGGCTACACCTTC. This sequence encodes CASSDRWGQQSNYGYTF.